Below, one TCR beta chain is given with its context. This entry comes from a study of blood T cell repertoires in COVID-19. Across the whole study: Samples representing acute and convalescent COVID-19 were sourced from the United States, Italy and Spain. From T cells, B-cell-depleted T cells, or PBMCs came the material, which was cDNA or gDNA.

Produced via immunoSEQ multiplex PCR; TCRdb's table is partial and in-frame only. The data contain tens of thousands of clones, roughly 82% of them singletons. The CDR3 is 14 amino acids. In germline, CDR1 is MGHRA, CDR2 YSYEKL. V lost 1 base and J 3 bases, leaving 9 bases between the germline ends. The receptor was isolated from a human donor in a cohort sampled during active COVID-19. V is TRBV4-1 and J is TRBJ2-5, with D possibly being TRBD1 (5 bases). Sequenced material: peripheral blood. The CDR3 DNA is TGCGCCAGCAGCCAAGTTGACAGAAAAGAGACCCAGTACTTC. Amino acids: CASSQVDRKETQYF.